The 13 T cell receptor beta chains below all came from one sample that was sequenced in a study of blood T cell repertoires in COVID-19. Some clones are missing from TCRdb's copy, which holds only in-frame ones; the method was immunoSEQ multiplex PCR. Seen here are 88,000 or so clones, 85% observed once, and the top ten hold 3.5% to 4.5%. Sequencing was carried out using peripheral blood. The receptors shown here come from a man aged 55 to 70 with acute or convalescent COVID-19.

The genes are TRBV7-2 and TRBJ2-1; 8 bases line up with TRBD1. With 1 base clipped from V and 5 bases from J, the junction kept 16 bases outside the gene matches. The CDR3 sequence is 19 residues long. Germline V gene sequence: CDR1 SGHTA, CDR2 FQGNSA. CDR3 residues: CASSLDGLWVGQADNEQFF. CDR3 nucleotides: TGTGCCAGCAGCTTAGATGGGCTGTGGGTGGGACAGGCCGACAATGAGCAGTTCTTC.

The V call is TRBV2, the J call TRBJ2-1; D is unresolved. CDR3 length: 14 amino acids. Germline V gives CDR1 SNHLY, CDR2 FYNNEI. Trimming removed 6 bases from V and 1 base from J, with 10 bases in between. The DNA of the CDR3 is TGTGCCAGCAGGGTGGCGAGGTCCTACAATGAGCAGTTCTTC. This sequence encodes CASRVARSYNEQFF.

This chain links TRBV11-1 with TRBJ2-5; TRBD2 matches at 11 bases. The trim removed 6 bases at V and 1 base at J, leaving 7 bases unmatched. This CDR3 spans 16 amino acids. Looked up from germline, CDR1 is SGHAT and CDR2 is FQDESV (reference sequence). DNA for the CDR3: TGTGCCAGCAGGGATTCGGGACTAGCGGTCCAAGAGACCCAGTACTTC. Protein sequence: CASRDSGLAVQETQYF.

This rearrangement joins TRBV5-1 to TRBJ1-3, with 8 bases lining up with TRBD1. V gave up 4 bases and J gave up 0 bases; unmatched junction bases: 18. Germline values: CDR1 SGHRS, CDR2 YFSETQ. This CDR3 has 20 residues. The CDR3 spells CASSPRTGTRASSSGNTIYF. The CDR3 DNA sequence: TGCGCCAGCAGCCCCCGGACAGGGACGAGGGCCTCTAGCTCTGGAAACACCATATATTTT.

The genes are TRBV19 and TRBJ1-3; D gene ambiguous. Germline CDR1 and CDR2: LNHDA and SQIVND (reference sequence). Trimming took 7 bases from V and 0 from J, leaving 13 bases between them. The CDR3 loop spans 15 amino acids. CDR3: CASIQSWSSGNTIYF. The CDR3 nucleotides read TGTGCCAGTATTCAGAGCTGGAGCTCTGGAAACACCATATATTTT.

This clone was recorded many times. CDR3 in amino acids: CASSLGRRGYGYTF. Written as DNA, the CDR3 is TGCGCCAGCAGCTTAGGACGTCGGGGCTATGGCTACACCTTC. The gene calls are TRBV5-1 and TRBJ1-2; no firm D call. The CDR3 is 14 amino acids. Germline assignment: CDR1 SGHRS and CDR2 YFSETQ. The ends were cut back, 2 bases at V and 4 bases at J, with 12 bases in the middle.

This rearrangement joins TRBV18 to TRBJ2-5, with D maybe TRBD1 (5 bases). Trimming took 2 bases from V and 7 from J, leaving 14 bases between them. Germline values: CDR1 KGHSH, CDR2 LQKENI. CDR3 length: 14 amino acids. The CDR3 region has the DNA TGTGCCAGCTCACCAGGGCAGCTAAGGGGGACCCAGTACTTC. Its protein is CASSPGQLRGTQYF. Full variable domain (remainder filled in from reference TRBV18 and TRBJ2-5): NAGVMQNPRHLVRRRGQEARLRCSPMKGHSHVYWYRQLPEEGLKFMVYLQKENIIDESGMPKERFSAEFPKEGPSILRIQQVVRGDSAAYFCASSPGQLRGTQYFGPGTRLLVL.

The chain links TRBV19 to TRBJ2-7; 9 positions match TRBD2. Germline trimming cut 6 bases from V and 3 bases from J; bases unmatched to any gene: 6. CDR3 length: 14 amino acids. CDR1 and CDR2 (germline): LNHDA, SQIVND (reference sequence). CDR3: CASRLTSGFYEQYF. As DNA, the CDR3 is TGTGCCAGTAGACTGACTAGCGGATTCTACGAGCAGTACTTC.

The chain couples TRBV4-1 to TRBJ1-2; D might be TRBD1 (5 bases). The germline V gene has CDR1 MGHRA and CDR2 YSYEKL. The CDR3 has 15 amino acids. The V gene lost 3 bases and the J gene lost 6 bases, with 17 bases spanning the gap. Here the CDR3 reads CASSHTGGRANGYTF. Here the CDR3 DNA reads TGCGCCAGCAGCCACACGGGCGGCAGGGCTAATGGCTACACCTTC.

This chain's CDR3 is CASSWGQLYDEQFF. Written as DNA, the CDR3 is TGTGCCAGCAGTTGGGGACAGCTTTACGATGAGCAGTTCTTC. This chain links TRBV6-2 or TRBV6-3 with TRBJ2-1; 7 bases are shared with TRBD1. The J segment lost 8 bases and the V segment lost 4 bases, leaving 8 bases of the junction unmatched. Germline loops: CDR1 MNHEY, CDR2 SVGEGT. This CDR3 comprises 14 residues.

The rearrangement links TRBV30 to TRBJ1-1; D call uncertain. Per the germline V gene, CDR1 is GTSNPN and CDR2 is SVGIG (reference sequence). There are 11 residues in the CDR3. V lost 3 bases and J 8 bases, leaving 10 bases between the germline ends. The CDR3 DNA follows: TGTGCCTGGAGATACCGGGAGGAAGCTTTCTTT. The encoded protein is CAWRYREEAFF.

A word on this clone: The junction departs from the called germline gene at one end, perhaps through a read error. The rearrangement links TRBV12-3 or TRBV12-4 to TRBJ2-7; 8 bases are shared with TRBD2. The CDR3 runs to 11 residues. Here the CDR3 reads CASSFGLAVEF. DNA of the CDR3: TGTGCCAGCAGTTTTGGACTAGCTGTTGAGTTC.

The chain combines TRBV2 with TRBJ2-7, with D possibly TRBD2 on 6 matching bases. Germline V gene lookup returns CDR1 SNHLY and CDR2 FYNNEI. V was trimmed by 7 bases and J by 5 bases, leaving 15 bases between them. CDR3 length: 13 residues. The CDR3 DNA reads as TGTGCCAGCAAAGGTCGGAGGGGCCACGAGCAGTACTTC. As protein: CASKGRRGHEQYF.